One sample yielded the 14 T cell receptor beta chains listed below, sequenced in a study of OX40 agonist ivuxolimab in advanced cancers. Libraries were prepared by immunoSEQ multiplex PCR; TCRdb keeps only in-frame clonotypes and omits some of them. The sample consists of fewer than 35,000 clones, roughly 79% of them appearing once. This specimen consisted of CD4+ or CD8+ T cells sorted from blood, obtained in a trial of the OX40 agonist ivuxolimab. The receptors were gathered from an adult with an advanced solid tumor such as melanoma, head and neck, liver or kidney cancer.

This clone has only a few counts. The chain carries TRBV6-1 and TRBJ1-5; unclear D gene. Trimming left V 3 bases short and J 5 bases short, with 23 bases between. The V gene's germline CDR1 is MNHNS and CDR2 SASEGT. The length of the CDR3 is 18 residues. The CDR3 region has the DNA TGTGCCAGCAGTGACAACTTTAGCCGGGTCCAAGCTTATCAGCCCCAGCATTTT. This encodes CASSDNFSRVQAYQPQHF.

The chain recombines TRBV19 with TRBJ1-1; the D gene is possibly TRBD1 (5 bases). In germline, CDR1 is LNHDA, CDR2 SQIVND (reference sequence). The CDR3 spans 17 residues. Trimming left V 11 bases short and J 1 base short, with 26 bases between. CDR3 residues: CAGGMTEWSLSNTEAFF. As DNA, the CDR3 is TGTGCCGGGGGAATGACGGAGTGGAGCCTTTCGAACACTGAAGCTTTCTTT.

The chain uses TRBV6-1 and TRBJ2-7; D not certain. CDR1 MNHNS and CDR2 SASEGT come from the germline V gene. This CDR3 is 15 amino acids long. Trimming removed 2 bases at V and 0 bases at J, with 11 bases between. CDR3 residues: CASSELSGFSYEQYF. The CDR3, as DNA: TGTGCCAGCAGTGAATTAAGTGGGTTCTCCTACGAGCAGTACTTC.

CDR3 sequence: CASSLGGPGANVLTF. CDR3 bases: TGTGCCAGCAGCTTAGGAGGGCCTGGGGCCAACGTCCTGACTTTC. The V gene is TRBV7-9, the J gene TRBJ2-6, with a weak D call TRBD2 (5 bases). This CDR3 has 15 residues. Germline V gene data show CDR1 as SEHNR and CDR2 as FQNEAQ (reference sequence). V lost 1 base, J lost 2 bases, and 6 bases lay in between.

This rearrangement joins TRBV9 to TRBJ2-3; 7 nucleotides align to TRBD2. Germline CDR1 reads SGDLS; CDR2 reads YYNGEE. This CDR3 has 15 amino acids. V lost 0 bases to trimming and J lost 6 bases; unmatched junction nucleotides: 7. CDR3 protein: CASSVEAARGDTQYF. CDR3 bases: TGTGCCAGCAGCGTAGAGGCGGCGCGGGGGGATACGCAGTATTTT. The full variable domain, with the rest looked up from reference TRBV9 and TRBJ2-3, is DSGVTQTPKHLITATGQRVTLRCSPRSGDLSVYWYQQSLDQGLQFLIQYYNGEERAKGNILERFSAQQFPDLHSELNLSSLELGDSALYFCASSVEAARGDTQYFGPGTRLTVL.

This rearrangement joins TRBV18 to TRBJ1-5, with unresolved D. Germline assignment: CDR1 KGHSH and CDR2 LQKENI. Trimming pared 2 bases from V and 0 bases from J, leaving 8 bases between. The CDR3 runs to 15 residues. The CDR3 loop reads CASSPGRTSNQPQHF. The CDR3 nucleotides read TGTGCCAGCTCACCAGGGAGGACTAGCAATCAGCCCCAGCATTTT.

This clone was seen just once. The rearrangement joins TRBV13 to TRBJ1-6, with 8 bases matching TRBD1. The ends lost 4 bases at V and 10 bases at J; junction bases unmatched: 6. Germline V CDR1 and CDR2: PRHDT, FYEKMQ (reference sequence). This CDR3 comprises 14 residues. The CDR3 bases are TGTGCCAGCAGCTCCGGACAGGGAGGCTCACCCCTCCACTTT. This encodes CASSSGQGGSPLHF.

The chain is built from TRBV5-1 and TRBJ1-1; the match to TRBD1 covers 7 bases. The CDR3 loop spans 17 amino acids. CDR1 and CDR2 from the germline V gene are SGHRS and YFSETQ. V trimming: 6 bases; J trimming: 0 bases; junction bases outside the gene matches: 14. CDR3 sequence: CASTRRTGNTMNTEAFF. The CDR3 bases are TGCGCCAGCACAAGGCGGACAGGAAACACTATGAACACTGAAGCTTTCTTT.

The chain carries TRBV18 and TRBJ1-3; D remains unclear. The germline CDR1 and CDR2 sequences are KGHSH and LQKENI. This CDR3 is built from 17 residues. Trimming took off 3 bases at V and 0 bases at J, with 15 bases between the two ends. CDR3 residues: CASSPTGTPSSGNTIYF. CDR3 nucleotide sequence: TGTGCCAGCTCACCGACGGGAACACCGAGCTCTGGAAACACCATATATTTT.

This chain uses TRBV5-1 with TRBJ2-5; 8 nucleotides agree with TRBD1. The J call is uncertain, as TRBJ2-7 better fits the DNA end. Germline CDR1 and CDR2: SGHRS and YFSETQ. The CDR3 extends over 14 amino acids. Here the CDR3 reads CASSLAGQAYEQYF. CDR3 nucleotide sequence: TGCGCCAGCAGCTTGGCGGGACAGGCCTACGAGCAGTACTTC.

The rearrangement joins TRBV19 to TRBJ2-7; tentative D call: TRBD2 (6 bases). Deletions cut 5 bases from V and 6 bases from J, with 17 bases between. This CDR3 spans 14 amino acids. Germline-derived CDR1 and CDR2 are LNHDA and SQIVND (reference sequence). Here the CDR3 reads CASSFGPGGPEQYF. The CDR3 DNA reads TGTGCCAGTAGTTTCGGACCTGGAGGGCCCGAGCAGTACTTC.

The chain recombines TRBV21-1 with TRBJ2-3; TRBD2, as called in the table, went unchecked against the DNA. TRBV21-1 is assigned pseudogene status. This CDR3 spans 17 amino acids. The CDR3 reads CASSKRRLAGGTDTQYF. For the CDR3, the DNA is TGTGCCAGCAGCAAAAGACGACTAGCGGGAGGTACAGATACGCAGTATTTT.

V usage is TRBV5-6 and J usage is TRBJ2-1; 10 bases are shared with TRBD1. V trimming: 1 base; J trimming: 4 bases; junction bases outside the gene matches: 5. Germline V gene data show CDR1 as SGHDT and CDR2 as YYEEEE. This CDR3 spans 16 amino acids. The CDR3 bases are TGTGCCAGCAGCTTGAGTGGGACAGGGGATTACAATGAGCAGTTCTTC. Amino acids: CASSLSGTGDYNEQFF.

This chain uses TRBV10-2 with TRBJ2-2; 8 bases map to TRBD2. Looked up from germline, CDR1 is WSHSY and CDR2 is SAAADI. There are 15 residues in the CDR3. The trim removed 8 bases at V and 5 bases at J, leaving 10 bases unmatched. CDR3 in DNA: TGCGCCAGCCTCGTGTCCCGGGGGGGAACCGGGGAGCTGTTTTTT. Its protein is CASLVSRGGTGELFF.